The 18 T cell receptor beta chains given below trace back to one sample, sequenced in a study of post-analysis software for immune sequencing data. Which antigens these TCRs recognize remains unknown. Whole-study results and caveats: Patients used roughly five TRBV segments, including TRBV5-6, TRBV5-1 and TRBV20-1, more often than controls.

Unique-molecular-identifier-tagged TCR beta cDNA libraries were used. TCRdb re-called the PCR reads through MiXCR, storing one row per CDR3 protein. The table includes approximately 570,000 distinct CDR3 sequences, around 40% detected once. Sequenced sample: blood. The receptors come from a girl between 5 and 17 years old with multiple sclerosis.

This clonotype was picked up a small number of times. This chain links TRBV12-3 or TRBV12-4 with TRBJ2-1; the D is unclear. V shed 3 bases and J shed 0 bases, with 9 bases lying between them. This CDR3 is built from 15 residues. CDR3 coding DNA: TGTGCCAGCAGTTTCGGCTGGAGCTCCTACAATGAGCAGTTCTTC. Its translation: CASSFGWSSYNEQFF.

V is TRBV20-1 and J is TRBJ2-4; possible D gene TRBD2, 6 bases. The J call could be wrong; TRBJ2-7 is a better fit for the DNA end. CDR3 length: 14 amino acids. CDR1 DFQATT and CDR2 SNEGSKA come from the germline V gene (reference sequence). The CDR3 here is CSAPRRGSRYEQYF. The CDR3 bases are TGCAGTGCTCCGAGGAGGGGCTCCCGCTACGAGCAGTACTTC.

Points on this clonotype: The junction does not match germline at one end; this may be a read error. The J gene is TRBJ2-5, the V gene TRBV4-1; 13 positions match TRBD2. CDR3 length equals 16 residues. Germline V gives CDR1 MGHRA, CDR2 YSYEKL. This chain's CDR3 is CAGSHPGTSGDETQYF. The CDR3 coding sequence is TGCGCCGGCAGCCATCCTGGGACTAGCGGGGACGAGACCCAGTACTTC.

This clonotype appeared a few times. This chain joins TRBV12-3 or TRBV12-4 and TRBJ2-3; D is uncertain. This CDR3 contains 14 residues. The V gene lost 5 bases and the J gene lost 6 bases, with 15 bases spanning the gap. CDR3 DNA: TGTGCCAGCAGTCCTAGGACCGAAAGGGATACGCAGTATTTT. This sequence encodes CASSPRTERDTQYF.

There are a few counts of this clonotype. V is TRBV11-1 and J is TRBJ2-2; 7 nucleotides line up with TRBD1. This CDR3 comprises 14 residues. Trimming at V came to 1 base and at J to 6 bases, leaving 2 bases not matched to a gene. Germline CDR1 is SGHAT and CDR2 is FQDESV (reference sequence). The CDR3 nucleotides are TGTGCCAGCAGCTTAGGACAGGGAGCCGGGGAGCTGTTTTTT. Translating it yields CASSLGQGAGELFF.

On this clonotype itself: A junction end diverges from the germline sequence, so it may reflect a read error. V is TRBV6-1 and J is TRBJ2-1; perhaps TRBD1 as D (6 bases). Germline CDR1 is MNHNS and CDR2 is SASEGT. This CDR3 comprises 15 residues. The CDR3 DNA follows: TGTGCCAGCAGGAGGACAGCCCCATCCTACGATGAGCAGTTCTTC. Translated, it gives CASRRTAPSYDEQFF.

The rearrangement uses TRBV27 and TRBJ1-5; no firm D call. Germline-derived CDR1 and CDR2 are MNHEY and SMNVEV (reference sequence). The length of the CDR3 is 14 residues. Trimming pared 6 bases from V and 6 bases from J, leaving 15 bases between. In nucleotides, the CDR3 is TGTGCCAGCAGATCAGAGGGCACGGGTCAGCCCCAGCATTTT. Residues: CASRSEGTGQPQHF.

This chain uses TRBV29-1 with TRBJ2-7; a possible D gene is TRBD2 (6 bases). From germline, CDR1 is SQVTM and CDR2 ANQGSEA. V gave up 0 bases and J gave up 4 bases, with 10 bases separating them. The length of the CDR3 is 13 residues. The CDR3 region is CSVEDASEYEQYF. In nucleotides, the CDR3 is TGCAGCGTTGAAGACGCTAGCGAATACGAGCAGTACTTC.

The CDR3 coding sequence is TGCAGCGTTGAAACAGATCTCTCCTACGAGCAGTACTTC. Encoded protein: CSVETDLSYEQYF. The V gene is TRBV29-1, the J gene TRBJ2-7; D uncertain. This CDR3 region has 13 residues. With 2 bases removed from V and 0 bases from J, the gap between germline ends came to 8 bases. Per the germline V gene, CDR1 is SQVTM and CDR2 is ANQGSEA.

In this sample, this clonotype turned up a few times. The chain links TRBV4-1 to TRBJ1-5; 9 bases agree with TRBD1. The CDR3 extends over 15 amino acids. Trimming removed 4 bases from V and 6 bases from J; junction bases left unmatched: 7. Germline loops: CDR1 MGHRA, CDR2 YSYEKL. The CDR3 nucleotides are TGCGCCAGCAGCCCTTCGACAGGGGGAACTCAGCCCCAGCATTTT. Translated, it gives CASSPSTGGTQPQHF.

This clonotype turned up a few times. V usage is TRBV7-8 and J usage is TRBJ2-5, with unresolved D. Germline V gene data show CDR1 as SGHVS and CDR2 as FQNEAQ. The ends were cut back, 0 bases at V and 2 bases at J, with 13 bases in the middle. The CDR3 loop spans 16 amino acids. The CDR3 nucleotides read TGTGCCAGCAGCTTAGCGCGTCTCTTGGATCAAGAGACCCAGTACTTC. The encoded protein is CASSLARLLDQETQYF.

The V gene is TRBV10-3, the J gene TRBJ1-1; 7 bases line up with TRBD1. This CDR3 is 14 amino acids long. V lost 3 bases and J lost 6; bases outside the gene matches: 7. Germline CDR1 is ENHRY and CDR2 is SYGVKD. The CDR3 spells CAISDSNRGPEAFF. For the CDR3, the DNA is TGTGCCATCAGTGACAGTAACAGGGGCCCTGAAGCTTTCTTT.

The genes are TRBV27 and TRBJ1-2; D may be TRBD1 (6 bases). The V gene lost 5 bases and the J gene lost 3 bases, with 13 bases spanning the gap. The CDR3 sequence is 14 residues long. Germline V gene sequence: CDR1 MNHEY, CDR2 SMNVEV (reference sequence). For the CDR3, the DNA is TGTGCCAGCAGTAGACGGGACAAGTACTATGGCTACACCTTC. Its protein is CASSRRDKYYGYTF.

This clonotype was recorded once. The V gene is TRBV9, the J gene TRBJ2-2; no clear D gene. V lost 1 base and J 4 bases, leaving 5 bases between the germline ends. From germline, CDR1 is SGDLS and CDR2 YYNGEE. CDR3 length equals 13 residues. The CDR3, as DNA: TGTGCCAGCAGCGTAAGGCTCACCGGGGAGCTGTTTTTT. It translates to CASSVRLTGELFF.

V gene TRBV20-1 combines with J gene TRBJ2-1, with 7 positions matching TRBD2. The CDR3 spans 15 residues. Germline V gives CDR1 DFQATT, CDR2 SNEGSKA (reference sequence). V lost 0 bases, J lost 6 bases, and 8 bases stayed unmatched. This chain's CDR3 is CSARDLAGAGNEQFF. CDR3 sequence (DNA): TGCAGTGCTAGAGACTTGGCGGGAGCGGGCAATGAGCAGTTCTTC.

This clonotype was counted between two and nine times. This chain links TRBV5-1 with TRBJ2-7; D call uncertain. The CDR3 spans 13 residues. CDR1 and CDR2 from the germline V gene are SGHRS and YFSETQ. Trimming pared 0 bases from V and 10 bases from J, leaving 14 bases between. The DNA of the CDR3 is TGCGCCAGCAGCTTGGAGGGTTTCTCATCTCAGTACTTC. Translating it yields CASSLEGFSSQYF.

The rearrangement links TRBV12-3 or TRBV12-4 to TRBJ2-7; weak D call: TRBD2 (6 bases). V was pared by 2 bases and J by 5 bases, with 13 bases between. The CDR3 sequence is 14 residues long. The CDR3 region is CASSLSGRGNEQYF. For the CDR3, the DNA is TGTGCCAGCAGTTTATCCGGGAGAGGGAACGAGCAGTACTTC.

This clonotype has more than one count but fewer than ten. V and J are TRBV10-3 and TRBJ1-1; TRBD1 is a possible D gene (6 bases). This CDR3 has 16 residues. The V end was cut by 4 bases, the J end by 6 bases, with 21 bases between. Looked up from germline, CDR1 is ENHRY and CDR2 is SYGVKD. CDR3 residues: CAISGKGTGALSEAFF. As DNA, the CDR3 is TGTGCCATCAGTGGAAAAGGGACGGGGGCTCTGTCTGAAGCTTTCTTT.